This T cell receptor (beta chain) was identified during a study of blood T cell repertoires in COVID-19. As for the study in general: Samples came from the United States, Italy and Spain, spanning acute and convalescent COVID-19.

The CDR3 sequence is 14 residues long. Germline assignment: CDR1 LGHDT and CDR2 YNNKEL (reference sequence). The V segment lost 4 bases and the J segment 5 bases; nucleotides outside the gene matches: 4. Participants' own reports of clinical history determined their cohort assignment. In the source study's methods: How many nucleated cells were present was estimated from reference gene primer amplification. The repertoire was sequenced with immunoSEQ multiplex PCR; TCRdb's copy has only in-frame clones and lacks some. V, J and clone size are taken as reported in that table, and D and trimming were inferred from the DNA itself. The data show approximately 490,000 clones, 75% to 90% seen once.

The clonotype originates from a woman aged 55-70 years who had recovered from COVID-19. Sequenced sample: PBMCs or T cells enriched from blood (not recorded which). The J gene is TRBJ1-1, the V gene TRBV3-1 (or the pseudogene TRBV3-2); 10 nucleotides align to TRBD1. CDR3 nucleotide sequence: TGTGCCAGCAGCCGACAGGGGGCGCAAACTGAAGCTTTCTTT. Protein: CASSRQGAQTEAFF.